A single sample gave rise to the 22 T cell receptor beta chains below, sequenced in a study of blood T cells in healthy people across ages. Using a J-beta primer mix together with a sample-barcoded 5' primer, a second PCR was run for roughly 7 to 11 cycles. MiXCR, applied by TCRdb to the 5' RACE reads, yields one record per CDR3 protein. The sample records around 1,900,000 distinct CDR3 sequences, around 40% being singletons. Input material: blood. These receptor sequences come from a human donor in good health.

This clonotype showed up just a few times. This rearrangement joins TRBV5-1 to TRBJ2-7, with D perhaps matching TRBD2 (5 bases). CDR3 size: 17 residues. The V gene's germline CDR1 is SGHRS and CDR2 YFSETQ. The V end was cut by 3 bases, the J end by 0 bases, with 19 bases between. The CDR3 coding sequence is TGCGCCAGCAGCTCCTCCCTCCCAGCTAGCATCTCCTACGAGCAGTACTTC. It is translated as CASSSSLPASISYEQYF. The variable domain in full, completed from reference TRBV5-1 and TRBJ2-7, reads KAGVTQTPRYLIKTRGQQVTLSCSPISGHRSVSWYQQTPGQGLQFLFEYFSETQRNKGNFPGRFSGRQFSNSRSEMNVSTLELGDSALYLCASSSSLPASISYEQYFGPGTRLTVT.

This clonotype was seen a few times. This chain joins TRBV28 and TRBJ2-7; the D gene is possibly TRBD2 (6 bases). The CDR3 is 12 amino acids. Germline V gene lookup returns CDR1 MDHEN and CDR2 SYDVKM. V lost 10 bases and J 3 bases, leaving 13 bases between the germline ends. As DNA, the CDR3 is TGTGCCACCACTGGAGGGAACTACGAGCAGTACTTC. Translation: CATTGGNYEQYF.

This clonotype has more than one count but fewer than ten. CDR3 DNA sequence: TGTGCCAGCAGTCCACAGACAGGCCTGAACACTGAAGCTTTCTTT. Protein sequence: CASSPQTGLNTEAFF. The rearrangement uses TRBV7-2 and TRBJ1-1; perhaps TRBD1 as D (6 bases). The germline gives CDR1 SGHTA, CDR2 FQGNSA. Trimming removed 6 bases from V and 0 bases from J, with 14 bases in between. The CDR3 extends over 15 amino acids.

CDR3 nucleotides: TGTGCCAGCAGCAAATTGATGACCCCTGGGCATGAGCAGTTCTTC. This translates into CASSKLMTPGHEQFF. V and J are TRBV21-1 and TRBJ2-1; the listed D gene, TRBD1, was not tested against the DNA. TRBV21-1 is an annotated pseudogene. This CDR3 is built from 15 residues.

This clonotype was observed a few times. The chain uses TRBV20-1 and TRBJ2-3, with D possibly matching TRBD2 (5 bases). Germline CDR1 and CDR2: DFQATT and SNEGSKA (reference sequence). The CDR3 loop spans 15 amino acids. Trimming left V 5 bases short and J 5 bases short, with 20 bases between. CDR3 residues: CSASPYSVFGDTQYF. The CDR3 nucleotides are TGCAGTGCTTCGCCTTATAGCGTATTTGGAGATACGCAGTATTTT.

The chain recombines TRBV12-3 or TRBV12-4 with TRBJ1-1, with D unclear. Between the trimmed V and J ends, which lost 6 bases and 3 bases, there was a span of 8 bases. The CDR3 is made up of 12 amino acids. This CDR3 reads CASRPGYTEAFF. CDR3 nucleotide sequence: TGTGCCAGCAGACCCGGTTACACTGAAGCTTTCTTT.

This clonotype has only a few counts. This chain uses TRBV25-1 with TRBJ2-3, with unresolved D. Germline loops: CDR1 MGHDK, CDR2 SYGVNS. V lost 2 bases and J 0 bases, leaving 6 bases between the germline ends. CDR3 size: 14 residues. For the CDR3, the DNA is TGTGCCAGCAGTGAAGCAGCTAGCACAGATACGCAGTATTTT. Protein product: CASSEAASTDTQYF.

The table lists this clonotype with many counts. J is TRBJ2-4 and V is TRBV4-2; a possible D gene is TRBD2 (6 bases). Trimming left V 2 bases short and J 0 bases short, with 11 bases between. The CDR3 totals 16 residues. Germline CDR1 is LGHNA and CDR2 is YNFKEQ. CDR3 coding DNA: TGTGCCAGCAGCCAACGGGGCGGGGTAGCCAAAAACATTCAGTACTTC. It translates to CASSQRGGVAKNIQYF.

Worth noting for this clonotype: One junction end does not reproduce the germline sequence, and a read error may be involved. The DNA of the CDR3 is TGTGCCAACAGCGTACTCGAGAGGGGCTATTCAGCTAACTATGGCTACACCTTC. Its translation is CANSVLERGYSANYGYTF. V is TRBV9 and J is TRBJ1-2, with D possibly matching TRBD1 (5 bases). The CDR3 consists of 18 residues. Per germline, CDR1 SGDLS and CDR2 YYNGEE. Together with reference TRBV9 and TRBJ1-2, the CDR3 gives the full variable domain: DSGVTQTPKHLITATGQRVTLRCSPRSGDLSVYWYQQSLDQGLQFLIQYYNGEERAKGNILERFSAQQFPDLHSELNLSSLELGDSALYFCANSVLERGYSANYGYTFGSGTRLTVV.

This chain connects TRBV7-2 to TRBJ2-3; the match to TRBD2 covers 10 bases. Germline V gives CDR1 SGHTA, CDR2 FQGNSA. J was trimmed by 2 bases and V by 5 bases; bases with no gene match: 13. This CDR3 has 18 residues. CDR3 sequence reads: CASSALWTSGTTTDTQYF. In DNA, the CDR3 is TGTGCCAGCAGCGCCCTGTGGACTAGCGGCACAACCACAGATACGCAGTATTTT.

In the case of this clonotype: A junction boundary mismatches the germline segment, possibly from a read error. V and J are TRBV11-2 and TRBJ2-5, with D unresolved. The J call may be mistaken, given a closer DNA end match to TRBJ2-7. CDR3 length: 14 amino acids. The V gene's germline CDR1 is SGHAT and CDR2 FQNNGV. The CDR3 loop is CAGSLDLGLHEQYF. For the CDR3, the DNA is TGTGCCGGCAGCTTAGATCTCGGTCTCCACGAGCAGTACTTC.

In its sample, this clonotype was seen once. The chain employs TRBV12-3 or TRBV12-4 and TRBJ2-1; the match to TRBD1 covers 7 bases. V shed 6 bases and J 7 bases; nucleotides not matched to a gene: 9. The length of the CDR3 is 14 residues. The CDR3 here is CASSGTAPGNEQFF. CDR3 DNA sequence: TGTGCCAGCAGCGGGACAGCCCCAGGGAATGAGCAGTTCTTC.

This chain links TRBV7-9 with TRBJ1-1; no firm D call. The germline V gene encodes CDR1 SEHNR and CDR2 FQNEAQ (reference sequence). V lost 6 bases and J 0 bases, leaving 11 bases between the germline ends. This CDR3 contains 14 residues. The CDR3 reads CASSPLSMNTEAFF. The CDR3 bases are TGTGCCAGCAGTCCACTATCTATGAACACTGAAGCTTTCTTT.

The table lists this clonotype with a few counts. The chain joins TRBV4-3 to TRBJ1-1, with D maybe TRBD1 (6 bases). V lost 1 base to trimming and J lost 2 bases, with 14 bases between them. CDR1 is LGHNA, CDR2 YSLEER, per germline. There are 16 residues in the CDR3. The CDR3 nucleotides read TGCGCCAGCAGCCAAGCCGCCAGGGGAGGAAACACTGAAGCTTTCTTT. It encodes CASSQAARGGNTEAFF.

This clonotype has only a few counts. The rearrangement uses TRBV5-1 and TRBJ2-5; D remains unclear. Germline assignment: CDR1 SGHRS and CDR2 YFSETQ. Between the trimmed V and J ends, which lost 4 bases and 1 base, there was a span of 14 bases. There are 15 residues in the CDR3. The CDR3 loop reads CASSRLRGAQETQYF. The CDR3 DNA reads TGCGCCAGCAGCCGTCTACGAGGAGCCCAAGAGACCCAGTACTTC.

This rearrangement joins TRBV29-1 to TRBJ1-2, with D possibly being TRBD1 (5 bases). The V end was cut by 6 bases, the J end by 8 bases, with 13 bases between. CDR3 length: 11 residues. CDR1 is SQVTM, CDR2 ANQGSEA, per germline. CDR3 sequence: CSVPNTGGYTF. The CDR3 DNA reads TGCAGCGTCCCCAACACAGGAGGCTACACCTTC.

There are a few counts of this clonotype. CDR3 in amino acids: CVCQGNDKNIQYF. CDR3 DNA sequence: TGCGTATGCCAAGGGAATGACAAAAACATTCAGTACTTC. The rearrangement joins TRBV20-1 to TRBJ2-4; the D is unclear. This CDR3 comprises 13 residues. The V gene's germline CDR1 is DFQATT and CDR2 SNEGSKA (reference sequence).

The chain uses TRBV5-1 and TRBJ1-6, with TRBD1 matching over 9 bases. Germline V gives CDR1 SGHRS, CDR2 YFSETQ. V trimming: 4 bases; J trimming: 0 bases; junction bases outside the gene matches: 8. The CDR3 contains 18 residues. The chain's CDR3 is CASSRTGDSSSYNSPLHF. In DNA, the CDR3 is TGCGCCAGCAGCCGGACAGGGGATTCGAGCTCCTATAATTCACCCCTCCACTTT.

The chain has TRBV7-8 and TRBJ2-3; D gene uncertain. V lost 5 bases and J lost 1, with 13 bases in between. CDR3 length: 15 amino acids. CDR1 is SGHVS and CDR2 is FQNEAQ in the germline V gene. The CDR3 is CASSRDLEGTDTQYF. The DNA for the CDR3 is TGTGCCAGCAGCCGCGACCTAGAGGGCACAGATACGCAGTATTTT.

This clonotype was found a few times. The CDR3 sequence: CASSHHSGVYEQYF. The CDR3 DNA reads as TGTGCCAGCAGTCACCATTCAGGGGTTTACGAGCAGTACTTC. The chain is built from TRBV28 and TRBJ2-7, with D possibly matching TRBD1 (6 bases). This CDR3 spans 14 amino acids. Per the germline V gene, CDR1 is MDHEN and CDR2 is SYDVKM. Trimming stripped 5 bases from V and 4 bases from J, with 15 bases between.

The chain is built from TRBV5-6 and TRBJ1-2; D is unresolved. The V and J ends lost 4 bases and 4 bases respectively, with 14 bases between them. The length of the CDR3 is 14 residues. CDR1 and CDR2 from the germline V gene are SGHDT and YYEEEE. CDR3 nucleotide sequence: TGTGCCAGCAGCCCGCCCACAGAGACCTATGGCTACACCTTC. Its translation: CASSPPTETYGYTF.

The chain joins TRBV29-1 to TRBJ1-1; 9 positions match TRBD1. The CDR3 runs to 13 residues. With 8 bases clipped from V and 5 bases from J, the junction kept 9 bases outside the gene matches. Germline CDR1 reads SQVTM; CDR2 reads ANQGSEA. The chain's CDR3 is CSTRQGDLTEAFF. The CDR3, as DNA: TGCAGCACCCGACAGGGGGACTTGACTGAAGCTTTCTTT.